The rows below give T cell receptor beta chains drawn from one sample of a study of OX40 agonist ivuxolimab in advanced cancers. Assay used: immunoSEQ multiplex PCR; TCRdb lists only in-frame clones, some missing. The sample yields about 52,000 clones, about 90% seen once. The material sequenced was CD4+ or CD8+ T cells sorted from blood, taken in a trial of the OX40 agonist ivuxolimab. Source of these receptors: an adult with an advanced solid tumor such as melanoma, head and neck, liver or kidney cancer. CDR3s include the opening cysteine and the closing phenylalanine or tryptophan. The order of the fields is clone size, J gene, D gene, V gene, CDR3 DNA, CDR3 protein. The D gene is left open where the match is weak. Clone size, where shown, is once, few, many, or a class for clones that have expanded.

clone size: NA; J gene: TRBJ2-7; D gene: NA; V gene: TRBV7-8; CDR3 DNA: TGTGCCAGCAGCCCAGCCCGACGGGACGAGCAGTACTTC; CDR3 protein: CASSPARRDEQYF
clone size: NA; J gene: TRBJ2-5; D gene: NA; V gene: TRBV6-6; CDR3 DNA: TGTGCCAGCAGTCTGGGGGGCCAAGAGACCCAGTACTTC; CDR3 protein: CASSLGGQETQYF
clone size: NA; J gene: TRBJ2-2; D gene: NA; V gene: TRBV5-1; CDR3 DNA: TGCGCCAGCAGCTGGGGGGACAGTAACACCGGGGAGCTGTTTTTT; CDR3 protein: CASSWGDSNTGELFF
clone size: once; J gene: TRBJ1-3; D gene: TRBD1; V gene: TRBV4-1; CDR3 DNA: TGCGCCAGCAGCCGCGGGACAGGCGGAAACACCATATATTTT; CDR3 protein: CASSRGTGGNTIYF
clone size: NA; J gene: TRBJ2-5; D gene: TRBD2; V gene: TRBV7-3; CDR3 DNA: TGTGCCAGCAGCCCCAGGGATAGCGGGGCCGGGGAGACCCAGTACTTC; CDR3 protein: CASSPRDSGAGETQYF
clone size: NA; J gene: TRBJ1-2; D gene: NA; V gene: TRBV7-2; CDR3 DNA: TGTGCCAGCAGCCAGCCCCTGGGACCGCGGACCGTCTATGGCTACACCTTC; CDR3 protein: CASSQPLGPRTVYGYTF
clone size: NA; J gene: TRBJ1-1; D gene: TRBD1; V gene: TRBV30; CDR3 DNA: TGTGCCTGGAGTGTATGGGACAGGATAGGCACTGAAGCTTTCTTT; CDR3 protein: CAWSVWDRIGTEAFF
clone size: medium-sized; J gene: TRBJ1-1; D gene: TRBD1; V gene: TRBV9; CDR3 DNA: TGTGCCAGCAGCGCAGAGGGGGCGGATACTGAAGCTTTCTTT; CDR3 protein: CASSAEGADTEAFF
clone size: few; J gene: TRBJ1-2; D gene: NA; V gene: TRBV30; CDR3 DNA: TGTGCCTGGAGCGCCCGAGGCGCCGGGGGCTACACCTTC; CDR3 protein: CAWSARGAGGYTF
clone size: NA; J gene: TRBJ2-7; D gene: NA; V gene: TRBV7-2; CDR3 DNA: TGTGCCAGCAGCTTCCAATTAGCGGCAGCCTACGAGCAGTACTTC; CDR3 protein: CASSFQLAAAYEQYF
clone size: NA; J gene: TRBJ1-5; D gene: NA; V gene: TRBV5-6; CDR3 DNA: TGTGCCAGCAGCTCGGGGAGGGGGGATCAGCCCCAGCATTTT; CDR3 protein: CASSSGRGDQPQHF
clone size: NA; J gene: TRBJ2-3; D gene: TRBD2; V gene: TRBV27; CDR3 DNA: TGTGCCAGCAGTCGCGGGGGGGACACAGATACGCAGTATTTT; CDR3 protein: CASSRGGDTDTQYF
clone size: NA; J gene: TRBJ2-2; D gene: NA; V gene: TRBV4-1; CDR3 DNA: TGCGCCACAGGCCGAATCCTGCGCACCGGGGAGCTGTTTTTT; CDR3 protein: CATGRILRTGELFF
clone size: NA; J gene: TRBJ2-4; D gene: TRBD1; V gene: TRBV5-5; CDR3 DNA: TGTGCCAGCGGAACGGGACAGGCCAAGGGTCAGTACTTC; CDR3 protein: CASGTGQAKGQYF
clone size: NA; J gene: TRBJ2-1; D gene: NA; V gene: TRBV5-4; CDR3 DNA: TGTGCCAGCAGCTTGGGTCAGGACAGCTCCTACAATGAGCAGTTCTTC; CDR3 protein: CASSLGQDSSYNEQFF
clone size: few; J gene: TRBJ1-2; D gene: TRBD1; V gene: TRBV30; CDR3 DNA: TGTGCCTGGAGTACCGGACAGGCGCGGGGCTACACCTTC; CDR3 protein: CAWSTGQARGYTF
clone size: NA; J gene: TRBJ1-1; D gene: NA; V gene: TRBV7-9; CDR3 DNA: TGTGCCAGCAGCACAGGGCTTGAGAACACTGAAGCTTTCTTT; CDR3 protein: CASSTGLENTEAFF
clone size: NA; J gene: TRBJ1-2; D gene: NA; V gene: TRBV6-1; CDR3 DNA: TGTGCCAGCAGTGTACAGGGCCCAACTAACTATGGCTACACCTTC; CDR3 protein: CASSVQGPTNYGYTF
clone size: NA; J gene: TRBJ2-3; D gene: TRBD1; V gene: TRBV11-1; CDR3 DNA: TGTGCCAGCAGCTTAATGGGACAGGGGAGCACAGATACGCAGTATTTT; CDR3 protein: CASSLMGQGSTDTQYF
clone size: NA; J gene: TRBJ1-6; D gene: NA; V gene: TRBV2; CDR3 DNA: TGTGCCAGCAGTACAGGGAATAATTCACCCCTCCACTTT; CDR3 protein: CASSTGNNSPLHF
clone size: NA; J gene: TRBJ1-4; D gene: TRBD1; V gene: TRBV2; CDR3 DNA: TGTGCCAGCTCGGGACAGGGAGGTGAAAAACTGTTTTTT; CDR3 protein: CASSGQGGEKLFF
clone size: few; J gene: TRBJ2-7; D gene: NA; V gene: TRBV27; CDR3 DNA: TGTGCCAGCTTCTCGCGGCACTACGAGCAGTACTTC; CDR3 protein: CASFSRHYEQYF
clone size: NA; J gene: TRBJ1-5; D gene: TRBD1; V gene: TRBV19; CDR3 DNA: TGTGCCAGTAGTCCCGGGACAGATGATCAGCCCCAGCATTTT; CDR3 protein: CASSPGTDDQPQHF